Below are 21 T cell receptor beta chains sequenced from a single sample in a study of blood T cell repertoires in COVID-19. Measured with immunoSEQ multiplex PCR; TCRdb has only the in-frame clones, and not every one. The sample yields 120,000 or so clones, 65% to 90% seen once. Sequenced input: peripheral blood. The receptors were gathered from a woman over 75 with acute or convalescent COVID-19.

This clone was seen a single time. CDR3 coding DNA: TGCGCCAGCAGCTTCGGGGATGAGCAGTTCTTC. As protein: CASSFGDEQFF. The J gene is TRBJ2-1, the V gene TRBV5-1, with TRBD2 as a possible D gene (5 bases). V was shortened by 2 bases and J by 8 bases, with 5 bases between the two germline ends. This CDR3 is 11 amino acids long. Germline CDR1 is SGHRS and CDR2 is YFSETQ.

This chain connects TRBV18 to TRBJ2-2; the match to TRBD2 covers 9 bases. V lost 5 bases, J lost 7 bases, and 8 bases stayed unmatched. The CDR3 contains 15 residues. In germline, CDR1 is KGHSH, CDR2 LQKENI. CDR3 DNA: TGTGCCAGCTCAACGAGTATAGCGGGGGACGGGGAGCTGTTTTTT. Its protein is CASSTSIAGDGELFF. Full variable domain (missing parts from reference TRBV18 and TRBJ2-2): NAGVMQNPRHLVRRRGQEARLRCSPMKGHSHVYWYRQLPEEGLKFMVYLQKENIIDESGMPKERFSAEFPKEGPSILRIQQVVRGDSAAYFCASSTSIAGDGELFFGEGSRLTVL.

The rearrangement joins TRBV12-3 or TRBV12-4 to TRBJ1-2, with D possibly TRBD1 on 5 matching bases. Trimming cost V 4 bases and J 6 bases, with 6 bases left between them. This CDR3 spans 11 amino acids. The CDR3 sequence: CASSSGDGYTF. CDR3 DNA sequence: TGTGCCAGCAGTTCGGGGGATGGCTACACCTTC.

This sequence joins TRBV4-1 and TRBJ1-2; the D is unclear. With 0 bases removed from V and 7 bases from J, the gap between germline ends came to 6 bases. The CDR3 covers 12 residues. CDR1 MGHRA and CDR2 YSYEKL come from the germline V gene. CDR3: CASSQDLRGYTF. DNA for the CDR3: TGCGCCAGCAGCCAAGACCTCCGTGGCTACACCTTC.

This chain uses TRBV9 with TRBJ1-6; 7 bases fit TRBD1. CDR3 length: 15 residues. V dropped 0 bases and J dropped 7; count of bases not matched to a gene: 4. CDR1 SGDLS and CDR2 YYNGEE come from the germline V gene. The CDR3 is CASSVEGARNSPLHF. CDR3 nucleotides: TGTGCCAGCAGCGTAGAGGGGGCTAGGAATTCACCCCTCCACTTT.

The chain combines TRBV7-6 with TRBJ1-2; D not certain. In germline, CDR1 is SGHVS, CDR2 FNYEAQ. V dropped 5 bases and J dropped 0 bases, with 19 bases sitting between them. This CDR3 spans 17 amino acids. CDR3 loop: CASSPTATDYTNYGYTF. The CDR3 DNA reads as TGTGCCAGCAGCCCAACAGCAACAGATTACACTAACTATGGCTACACCTTC.

CDR3 in amino acids: CASSLDPGQGAVGELFF. In DNA form, the CDR3 reads TGCGCCAGCAGCTTGGATCCGGGACAGGGGGCGGTCGGGGAGCTGTTTTTT. This chain uses TRBV5-1 with TRBJ2-2; TRBD1 matches at 12 bases. V gave up 0 bases and J gave up 7 bases; unmatched junction bases: 7. This CDR3 has 17 amino acids. Germline CDR1 is SGHRS and CDR2 is YFSETQ.

In nucleotides, the CDR3 is TGTGCCAGTAGCAGGAACTATGGCTACACCTTC. It codes for CASSRNYGYTF. This sequence joins TRBV19 and TRBJ1-2; D is undetermined. The CDR3 extends over 11 amino acids. V was trimmed by 6 bases and J by 2 bases, leaving 4 bases between them. CDR1 and CDR2 (germline): LNHDA, SQIVND (reference sequence).

The sample holds a few counts of this clone. V gene TRBV28 combines with J gene TRBJ2-1; D possibly corresponds to TRBD2 (5 bases). CDR3 size: 15 residues. In germline, CDR1 is MDHEN, CDR2 SYDVKM. V lost 5 bases to trimming and J lost 7 bases, with 18 bases between them. The chain's CDR3 is CASSVDNRELNEQFF. DNA of the CDR3: TGTGCCAGCAGTGTAGATAACCGGGAACTGAATGAGCAGTTCTTC.

The chain links TRBV30 to TRBJ1-1, with D hard to call. Germline values: CDR1 GTSNPN, CDR2 SVGIG (reference sequence). This CDR3 has 14 residues. The CDR3 region is CIPDGLEANTEAFF. DNA of the CDR3: TGTATACCTGATGGTCTGGAGGCGAACACTGAAGCTTTCTTT. Combining the CDR3 with reference TRBV30 and TRBJ1-1 gives the whole variable domain SQTIHQWPATLVQPVGSPLSLECTVEGTSNPNLYWYRQAAGRGLQLLFYSVGIGQISSEVPQNLSASRPQDRQFILSSKKLLLSDSGFYLCIPDGLEANTEAFFGQGTRLTVV.

The chain is built from TRBV19 and TRBJ1-1; 8 bases are shared with TRBD1. The CDR3 sequence is 17 residues long. CDR1 and CDR2 (germline): LNHDA, SQIVND (reference sequence). V lost 5 bases and J lost 2; bases outside the gene matches: 13. CDR3 amino acids: CASSLRLRDRLNTEAFF. The CDR3 DNA is TGTGCCAGTAGTCTCAGACTCCGGGACAGGCTAAACACTGAAGCTTTCTTT.

The V and J genes are TRBV6-6 and TRBJ1-2, with a tentative D call TRBD1 (5 bases). V was pared by 2 bases and J by 4 bases, with 14 bases between. CDR3 length: 15 amino acids. Germline CDR1 MNHNY, CDR2 SVGAGI (reference sequence). CDR3 region: CASSYLAGTTYGYTF. The CDR3 DNA reads as TGTGCCAGCAGTTACCTGGCAGGGACTACCTATGGCTACACCTTC.

The count of this clone is one. The chain combines TRBV12-3 or TRBV12-4 with TRBJ2-5; no definite D call. There are 13 residues in the CDR3. Trimming removed 2 bases from V and 5 bases from J, with 9 bases in between. The DNA for the CDR3 is TGTGCCAGCAGTTTACGTGGAGAGGAGACCCAGTACTTC. It specifies CASSLRGEETQYF.

The chain recombines TRBV5-1 with TRBJ2-1, with 8 bases aligning to TRBD2. Trimming removed 4 bases from V and 7 bases from J; junction bases left unmatched: 10. The CDR3 is 15 residues long. Germline V gene sequence: CDR1 SGHRS, CDR2 YFSETQ. CDR3 bases: TGCGCCAGCAGCCTGACTAGCGCCTTTGGTAATGAGCAGTTCTTC. Amino acids: CASSLTSAFGNEQFF.

The chain links TRBV6-6 to TRBJ1-2; TRBD1 might be the D (5 bases). Germline CDR1 reads MNHNY; CDR2 reads SVGAGI (reference sequence). The V gene lost 6 bases and the J gene lost 5 bases, with 16 bases spanning the gap. The CDR3 has 14 residues. DNA of the CDR3: TGTGCCAGCAGACCGACAGCCTCAAGGTATGGCTACACCTTC. Amino acid sequence: CASRPTASRYGYTF.

The J gene is TRBJ2-3, the V gene TRBV5-1; 12 bases align to TRBD2. This CDR3 is built from 16 residues. V shed 0 bases and J 5 bases; nucleotides not matched to a gene: 4. Germline lookup yields CDR1 SGHRS and CDR2 YFSETQ. The chain's CDR3 is CASSLETSGGQDTQYF. The CDR3 DNA sequence: TGCGCCAGCAGCTTGGAAACTAGCGGGGGGCAAGATACGCAGTATTTT. Variable domain in full (rest from reference TRBV5-1 and TRBJ2-3): KAGVTQTPRYLIKTRGQQVTLSCSPISGHRSVSWYQQTPGQGLQFLFEYFSETQRNKGNFPGRFSGRQFSNSRSEMNVSTLELGDSALYLCASSLETSGGQDTQYFGPGTRLTVL.

This rearrangement joins TRBV5-1 to TRBJ1-1; possible D gene TRBD1, 5 bases. The germline V gene encodes CDR1 SGHRS and CDR2 YFSETQ. The CDR3 is made up of 13 amino acids. Trimming removed 5 bases from V and 6 bases from J, with 14 bases in between. CDR3 sequence reads: CASSIGQGSEAFF. The CDR3 region has the DNA TGCGCCAGCAGTATTGGTCAGGGCTCTGAAGCTTTCTTT.

This chain connects TRBV11-2 to TRBJ1-4; D unclear. V lost 2 bases, J lost 0 bases, and 4 bases lay in between. The CDR3 contains 14 residues. The germline V gene encodes CDR1 SGHAT and CDR2 FQNNGV. The CDR3 region has the DNA TGTGCCAGCAGCTTATATGCAACTAATGAAAAACTGTTTTTT. Translation gives CASSLYATNEKLFF.

The chain uses TRBV6-5 and TRBJ1-2; 7 nucleotides line up with TRBD1. With 2 bases clipped from V and 6 bases from J, the junction kept 9 bases outside the gene matches. Germline CDR1 and CDR2: MNHEY and SVGAGI. The CDR3 runs 15 residues. The CDR3: CASSYDRGPGDGYTF. As DNA, the CDR3 is TGTGCCAGCAGTTACGATAGGGGGCCTGGGGATGGCTACACCTTC.

This chain links TRBV18 with TRBJ1-3; the D is unclear. Between the trimmed V and J ends, which lost 2 bases and 0 bases, there was a span of 8 bases. The CDR3 sequence is 15 residues long. Looked up from germline, CDR1 is KGHSH and CDR2 is LQKENI. The CDR3 region is CASSPTTFSGNTIYF. The CDR3 DNA sequence: TGTGCCAGCTCACCAACTACCTTCTCTGGAAACACCATATATTTT.

This clone was recorded only once. V and J are TRBV6-6 and TRBJ1-3; D unclear. CDR1 and CDR2 from the germline V gene are MNHNY and SVGAGI (reference sequence). The V and J ends lost 5 bases and 0 bases respectively, with 8 bases between them. The CDR3 is made up of 14 amino acids. In nucleotides, the CDR3 is TGTGCCAGCAGTAGTGCGAGCTCTGGAAACACCATATATTTT. Translation gives CASSSASSGNTIYF.